This is a list of T cell receptor beta chains from one sample in a study of cytomegalovirus exposure and HLA in healthy donors. The data were produced by immunoSEQ multiplex PCR, yet TCRdb's version contains in-frame clones alone and is incomplete. The sample includes roughly 20,000 clones, approximately 80% of them seen just once. Sequenced: PBMCs. The receptor set was obtained from a man between 60 and 75 years old in good health and CMV-seronegative. The CDR3 runs from the conserved cysteine through the conserved F or W. D genes are given only for firm matches. Size is omitted from some rows. Given values are once, few, many or a class for expanded clones.

v_gene: TRBV5-1
d_gene: .
abundance: .
j_gene: TRBJ2-3
CDR3aa: CASSPGPGLTLTTDTQYF
CDR3nt: TGCGCCAGCAGCCCCGGGCCAGGACTCACTCTTACTACAGATACGCAGTATTTT

v_gene: TRBV7-9
d_gene: TRBD2
abundance: .
j_gene: TRBJ2-1
CDR3aa: CASAARGGGPYNEQFF
CDR3nt: TGTGCCAGCGCAGCCCGCGGGGGGGGCCCCTACAATGAGCAGTTCTTC

v_gene: TRBV7-8
d_gene: .
abundance: .
j_gene: TRBJ2-2
CDR3aa: CASSFSAPVQSGELFF
CDR3nt: TGTGCCAGCAGCTTCTCTGCCCCCGTACAGAGCGGGGAGCTGTTTTTT

v_gene: TRBV30
d_gene: .
abundance: .
j_gene: TRBJ1-5
CDR3aa: CAWSVPRGISNQPQHF
CDR3nt: TGTGCCTGGAGTGTACCCCGGGGGATTAGCAATCAGCCCCAGCATTTT

v_gene: TRBV18
d_gene: .
abundance: .
j_gene: TRBJ1-6
CDR3aa: CASSTTSIGGSSPLHF
CDR3nt: TGTGCCAGCTCAACTACAAGCATAGGGGGTAGTTCACCCCTCCACTTT

v_gene: TRBV10-3
d_gene: .
abundance: .
j_gene: TRBJ2-1
CDR3aa: CAISESELSYNEQFF
CDR3nt: TGTGCCATCAGTGAATCCGAACTTTCCTACAATGAGCAGTTCTTC

v_gene: TRBV27
d_gene: TRBD1
abundance: .
j_gene: TRBJ1-5
CDR3aa: CASSGQGGNQPQHF
CDR3nt: TGTGCCAGCTCCGGACAGGGAGGGAATCAGCCCCAGCATTTT

v_gene: TRBV28
d_gene: TRBD2
abundance: .
j_gene: TRBJ2-5
CDR3aa: CASRAGTSSQETQYF
CDR3nt: TGTGCCAGCAGGGCCGGGACTAGCTCCCAAGAGACCCAGTACTTC

v_gene: TRBV29-1
d_gene: .
abundance: .
j_gene: TRBJ1-5
CDR3aa: CSVEDWGGEFNQPQHF
CDR3nt: TGCAGCGTTGAAGATTGGGGCGGAGAATTCAATCAGCCCCAGCATTTT

v_gene: TRBV2
d_gene: .
abundance: .
j_gene: TRBJ2-1
CDR3aa: CASRGNSNEQFF
CDR3nt: TGTGCCAGCAGAGGAAACAGCAATGAGCAGTTCTTC

v_gene: TRBV9
d_gene: .
abundance: .
j_gene: TRBJ1-2
CDR3aa: CASSAYGGGRDGYTF
CDR3nt: TGTGCCAGCAGCGCGTACGGTGGGGGCAGGGATGGCTACACCTTC

v_gene: TRBV5-1
d_gene: TRBD2
abundance: .
j_gene: TRBJ2-2
CDR3aa: CASSSLAGGPGELFF
CDR3nt: TGCGCCAGCAGCTCACTAGCGGGAGGGCCCGGGGAGCTGTTTTTT

v_gene: TRBV5-1
d_gene: .
abundance: .
j_gene: TRBJ2-5
CDR3aa: CASSWQNRGGETQYF
CDR3nt: TGCGCCAGCAGCTGGCAAAACAGGGGGGGAGAGACCCAGTACTTC

v_gene: TRBV6-6
d_gene: .
abundance: .
j_gene: TRBJ1-6
CDR3aa: CASSYAQYNSPLHF
CDR3nt: TGTGCCAGCAGTTATGCACAGTATAATTCACCCCTCCACTTT

v_gene: TRBV29-1
d_gene: .
abundance: .
j_gene: TRBJ1-4
CDR3aa: CSVEDRVPPGLFF
CDR3nt: TGCAGCGTTGAAGATCGGGTCCCCCCCGGACTGTTTTTT

v_gene: TRBV27
d_gene: .
abundance: .
j_gene: TRBJ2-2
CDR3aa: CASRAKQGNTGELFF
CDR3nt: TGTGCCAGCAGGGCAAAGCAGGGAAACACCGGGGAGCTGTTTTTT

v_gene: TRBV27
d_gene: TRBD1
abundance: medium-sized
j_gene: TRBJ1-5
CDR3aa: CASSPGQWNQPQHF
CDR3nt: TGTGCCAGCAGCCCGGGACAGTGGAATCAGCCCCAGCATTTT

v_gene: TRBV5-6
d_gene: .
abundance: few
j_gene: TRBJ1-5
CDR3aa: CASSPSGKGNQPQHF
CDR3nt: TGTGCCAGCAGCCCCTCCGGGAAAGGCAATCAGCCCCAGCATTTT

v_gene: TRBV15
d_gene: .
abundance: .
j_gene: TRBJ2-1
CDR3aa: CATSRHDTGLRGNEQFF
CDR3nt: TGTGCCACCAGCAGACATGACACGGGACTCAGGGGGAATGAGCAGTTCTTC

v_gene: TRBV25-1
d_gene: TRBD1
abundance: .
j_gene: TRBJ1-4
CDR3aa: CASSEASGQGSANEKLFF
CDR3nt: TGTGCCAGCAGTGAAGCATCCGGACAGGGATCGGCTAATGAAAAACTGTTTTTT

v_gene: TRBV30
d_gene: TRBD1
abundance: once
j_gene: TRBJ1-2
CDR3aa: CAWSVSGTANYGYTF
CDR3nt: TGTGCCTGGAGTGTTTCCGGGACAGCGAACTATGGCTACACCTTC

v_gene: TRBV27
d_gene: .
abundance: .
j_gene: TRBJ2-2
CDR3aa: CASSLFRPSGTGELFF
CDR3nt: TGTGCCAGCAGTTTATTTCGCCCCTCGGGAACCGGGGAGCTGTTTTTT

v_gene: TRBV18
d_gene: .
abundance: .
j_gene: TRBJ1-4
CDR3aa: CASSRPTGLGGKLFF
CDR3nt: TGTGCCAGCTCACGACCAACAGGGCTGGGTGGAAAACTGTTTTTT

v_gene: TRBV15
d_gene: TRBD2
abundance: once
j_gene: TRBJ2-3
CDR3aa: CATSRYSSGGGTDTQYF
CDR3nt: TGTGCCACCAGCAGATATTCCTCGGGGGGGGGCACAGATACGCAGTATTTT

v_gene: TRBV28
d_gene: TRBD2
abundance: .
j_gene: TRBJ2-1
CDR3aa: CASSFLPPVGGNEQFF
CDR3nt: TGTGCCAGCAGTTTCCTGCCTCCGGTCGGGGGGAATGAGCAGTTCTTC

v_gene: TRBV30
d_gene: .
abundance: .
j_gene: TRBJ1-5
CDR3aa: CAWSVRGRWPSQPQHF
CDR3nt: TGTGCCTGGAGTGTACGGGGTCGGTGGCCCTCTCAGCCCCAGCATTTT

v_gene: TRBV5-6
d_gene: TRBD1
abundance: few
j_gene: TRBJ1-4
CDR3aa: CASSLGDRGTEKLFF
CDR3nt: TGTGCCAGCAGCTTGGGTGACAGGGGCACTGAAAAACTGTTTTTT

v_gene: TRBV4-2
d_gene: TRBD1
abundance: .
j_gene: TRBJ1-6
CDR3aa: CASSQPQGEVSYNSPLHF
CDR3nt: TGTGCCAGCAGCCAACCACAGGGGGAAGTCTCTTATAATTCACCCCTCCACTTT

v_gene: TRBV10-1
d_gene: TRBD2
abundance: .
j_gene: TRBJ2-7
CDR3aa: CASSETGTSGYEQYF
CDR3nt: TGCGCCAGCAGTGAGACCGGGACTAGCGGCTACGAGCAGTACTTC

v_gene: TRBV6-4
d_gene: TRBD2
abundance: .
j_gene: TRBJ2-1
CDR3aa: CASTRNSGDYNEQFF
CDR3nt: TGTGCCAGCACTCGAAACAGCGGGGACTACAATGAGCAGTTCTTC

v_gene: TRBV9
d_gene: TRBD1
abundance: .
j_gene: TRBJ2-6
CDR3aa: CASSARQGAGANVLTF
CDR3nt: TGTGCCAGCAGCGCGCGACAGGGAGCCGGGGCCAACGTCCTGACTTTC

v_gene: TRBV18
d_gene: TRBD1
abundance: .
j_gene: TRBJ2-1
CDR3aa: CASSLQGVSYNEQFF
CDR3nt: TGTGCCAGCTCACTTCAGGGGGTGTCCTACAATGAGCAGTTCTTC

v_gene: TRBV10-1
d_gene: .
abundance: few
j_gene: TRBJ1-4
CDR3aa: CASSVCPPGIASLYEKLFF
CDR3nt: TGCGCCAGCAGTGTGTGCCCCCCAGGGATCGCGTCATTGTACGAAAAACTGTTTTTT

v_gene: TRBV4-3
d_gene: .
abundance: .
j_gene: TRBJ1-1
CDR3aa: CASSRRQRRKAFF
CDR3nt: TGCGCCAGCAGCCGAAGACAGAGGCGCAAAGCTTTCTTT